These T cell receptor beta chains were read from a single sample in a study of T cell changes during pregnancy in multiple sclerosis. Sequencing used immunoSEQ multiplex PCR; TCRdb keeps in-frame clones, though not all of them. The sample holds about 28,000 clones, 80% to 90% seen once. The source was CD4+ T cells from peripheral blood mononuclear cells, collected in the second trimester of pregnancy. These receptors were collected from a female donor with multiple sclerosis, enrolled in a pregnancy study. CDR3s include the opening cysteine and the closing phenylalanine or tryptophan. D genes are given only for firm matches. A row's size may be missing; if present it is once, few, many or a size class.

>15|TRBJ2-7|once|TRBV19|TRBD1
TGTGCCAGTAGTATCCCCGGGACAGGGAATACTGAGCAGTACTTC
CASSIPGTGNTEQYF
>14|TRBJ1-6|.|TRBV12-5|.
TGTGCTAGTGGAGTGGACAGTCTTAATTCACCCCTCCACTTT
CASGVDSLNSPLHF
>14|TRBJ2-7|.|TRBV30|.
TGTGCCTGGAGTATAGGAGAAATAGAGACCGAGCAGTACTTC
CAWSIGEIETEQYF
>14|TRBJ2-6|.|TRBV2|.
TGTGCCAGCAGTGAGGTAGCGGGGGCCAACGTCCTGACTTTC
CASSEVAGANVLTF
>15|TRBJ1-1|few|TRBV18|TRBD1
TGTGCCAGCTCACCGGGACAGTCCAGGGACACTGAAGCTTTCTTT
CASSPGQSRDTEAFF
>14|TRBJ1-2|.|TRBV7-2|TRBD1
TGTGCCAGCAGGACAGGGGATATTAGCTATGGCTACACCTTC
CASRTGDISYGYTF
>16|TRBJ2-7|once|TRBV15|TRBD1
TGTGCCACCAGCAGAGGGGACCGGGACAGGGAATACGAGCAGTACTTC
CATSRGDRDREYEQYF
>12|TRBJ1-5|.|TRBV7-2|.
TGTGCCAGCAGCCCCGTAGCCCAGCCCCAGCATTTT
CASSPVAQPQHF
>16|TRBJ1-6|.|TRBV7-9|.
TGTGCCAGCTCTTTAGCCGGGGCCGGAGGGAATTCACCCCTCCACTTT
CASSLAGAGGNSPLHF
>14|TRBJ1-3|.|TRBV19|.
TGTGCCAGTAGTATAGGAGCCTCTGGAAACACCATATATTTT
CASSIGASGNTIYF
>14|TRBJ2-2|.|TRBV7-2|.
TGTGCCAGCAGCCCAGACAGGAACACCGGGGAGCTGTTTTTT
CASSPDRNTGELFF
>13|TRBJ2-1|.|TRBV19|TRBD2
TGTGCCAGTAGTGCTAGCGGGGGCAATGAGCAGTTCTTC
CASSASGGNEQFF
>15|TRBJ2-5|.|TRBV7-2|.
TGTGCCAGCAGCTTGGCGGGGGCCGGTGGAGAGACCCAGTACTTC
CASSLAGAGGETQYF
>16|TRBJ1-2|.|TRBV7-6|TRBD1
TGTGCCAGCAGCTCGCCGGGACAGGGGACGAGATATGGCTACACCTTC
CASSSPGQGTRYGYTF
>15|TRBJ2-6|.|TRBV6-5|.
TGTGCCAGCAGTTTATCAGGGCCCGGGGCCAACGTCCTGACTTTC
CASSLSGPGANVLTF
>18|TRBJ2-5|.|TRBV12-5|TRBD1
TGTGCTAGTGGTTTGGGACCCGACGGGACAGTCGCTCAAGAGACCCAGTACTTC
CASGLGPDGTVAQETQYF
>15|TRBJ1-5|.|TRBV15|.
TGTGCCACCAGCAGGAGGGTGGGCGAAGGTCAGCCCCAGCATTTT
CATSRRVGEGQPQHF
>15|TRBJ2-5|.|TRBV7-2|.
TGTGCCAGCAGCTCCCGAAACGGGATGGTGGAGACCCAGTACTTC
CASSSRNGMVETQYF
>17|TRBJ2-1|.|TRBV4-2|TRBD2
TGTGCCAGCAGCCAAGACCTCTTAGCGGGCTCCTACAATGAGCAGTTCTTC
CASSQDLLAGSYNEQFF
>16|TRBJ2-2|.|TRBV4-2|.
TGTGCCAGCAGCCAAGTCCGGGGAGGTGACACCGGGGAGCTGTTTTTT
CASSQVRGGDTGELFF
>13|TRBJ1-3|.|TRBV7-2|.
TGTGCCAGCAGCTCTTCCCCCGGAAACACCATATATTTT
CASSSSPGNTIYF
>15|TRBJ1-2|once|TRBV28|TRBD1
TGTGCCAGCAGTTCCGCCGGGACAGGGGGGTATGGCTACACCTTC
CASSSAGTGGYGYTF